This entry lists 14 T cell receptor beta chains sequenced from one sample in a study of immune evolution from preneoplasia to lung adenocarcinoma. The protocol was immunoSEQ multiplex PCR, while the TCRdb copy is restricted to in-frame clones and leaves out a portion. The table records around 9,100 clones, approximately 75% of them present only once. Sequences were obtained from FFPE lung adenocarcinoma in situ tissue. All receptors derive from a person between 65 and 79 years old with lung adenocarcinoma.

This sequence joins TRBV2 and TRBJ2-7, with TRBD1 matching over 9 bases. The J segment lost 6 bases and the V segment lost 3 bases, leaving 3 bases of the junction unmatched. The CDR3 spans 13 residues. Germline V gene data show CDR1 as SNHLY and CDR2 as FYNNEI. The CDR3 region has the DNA TGTGCCAGCAGTGAGGGACAGGGAAGCGAGCAGTACTTC. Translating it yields CASSEGQGSEQYF.

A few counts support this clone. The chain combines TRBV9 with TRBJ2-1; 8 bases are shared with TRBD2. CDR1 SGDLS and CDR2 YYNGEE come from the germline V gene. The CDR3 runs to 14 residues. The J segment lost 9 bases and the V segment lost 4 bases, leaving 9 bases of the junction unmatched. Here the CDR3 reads CASSFEQRESEQFF. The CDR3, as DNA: TGTGCCAGCAGCTTCGAACAGCGGGAGAGTGAGCAGTTCTTC. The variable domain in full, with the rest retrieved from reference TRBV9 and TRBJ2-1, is DSGVTQTPKHLITATGQRVTLRCSPRSGDLSVYWYQQSLDQGLQFLIQYYNGEERAKGNILERFSAQQFPDLHSELNLSSLELGDSALYFCASSFEQRESEQFFGPGTRLTVL.

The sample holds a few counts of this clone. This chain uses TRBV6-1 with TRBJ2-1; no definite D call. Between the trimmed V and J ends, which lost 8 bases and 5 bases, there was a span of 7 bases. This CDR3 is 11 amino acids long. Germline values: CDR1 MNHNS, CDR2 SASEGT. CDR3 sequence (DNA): TGTGCCAGCGGGTGGAACAATGAGCAGTTCTTC. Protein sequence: CASGWNNEQFF.

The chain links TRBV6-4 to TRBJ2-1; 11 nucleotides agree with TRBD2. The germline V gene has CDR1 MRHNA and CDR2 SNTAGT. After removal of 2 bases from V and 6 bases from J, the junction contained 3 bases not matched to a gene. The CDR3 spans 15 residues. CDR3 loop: CASSDLAGGANEQFF. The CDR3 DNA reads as TGTGCCAGCAGTGACCTAGCGGGAGGTGCCAATGAGCAGTTCTTC.

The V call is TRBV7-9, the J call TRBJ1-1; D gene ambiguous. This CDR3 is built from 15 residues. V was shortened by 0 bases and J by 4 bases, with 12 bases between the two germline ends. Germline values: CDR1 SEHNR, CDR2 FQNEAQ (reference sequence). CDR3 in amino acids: CASSLAEGGTTEAFF. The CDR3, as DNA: TGTGCCAGCAGCTTAGCTGAGGGTGGTACCACTGAAGCTTTCTTT.

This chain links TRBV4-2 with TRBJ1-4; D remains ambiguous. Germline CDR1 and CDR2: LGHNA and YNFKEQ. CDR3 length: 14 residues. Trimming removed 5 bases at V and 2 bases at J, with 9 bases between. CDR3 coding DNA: TGTGCCAGCAGCTTGCGTGGGACTAATGAAAAACTGTTTTTT. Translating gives CASSLRGTNEKLFF.

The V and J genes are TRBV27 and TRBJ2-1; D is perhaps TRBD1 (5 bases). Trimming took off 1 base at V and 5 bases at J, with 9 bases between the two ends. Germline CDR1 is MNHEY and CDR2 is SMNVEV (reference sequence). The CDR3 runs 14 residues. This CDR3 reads CASSLFGRDNEQFF. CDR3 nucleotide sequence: TGTGCCAGCAGTTTATTCGGCAGGGACAATGAGCAGTTCTTC.

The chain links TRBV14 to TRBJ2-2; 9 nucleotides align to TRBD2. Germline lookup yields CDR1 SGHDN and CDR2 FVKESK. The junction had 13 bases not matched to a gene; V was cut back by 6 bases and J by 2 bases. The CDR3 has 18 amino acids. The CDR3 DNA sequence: TGTGCCAGCAGTACAAGGAAAGTGACTAGCGGTAACACCGGGGAGCTGTTTTTT. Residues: CASSTRKVTSGNTGELFF. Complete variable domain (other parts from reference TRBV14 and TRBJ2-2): EAGVTQFPSHSVIEKGQTVTLRCDPISGHDNLYWYRRVMGKEIKFLLHFVKESKQDESGMPNNRFLAERTGGTYSTLKVQPAELEDSGVYFCASSTRKVTSGNTGELFFGEGSRLTVL.

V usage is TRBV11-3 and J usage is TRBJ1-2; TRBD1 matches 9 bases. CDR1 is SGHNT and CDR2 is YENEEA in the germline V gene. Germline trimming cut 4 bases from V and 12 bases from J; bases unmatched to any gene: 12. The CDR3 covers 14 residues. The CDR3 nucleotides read TGTGCCAGCAGCTGGACAGGGGATCACCCTGGGGACACCTTC. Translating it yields CASSWTGDHPGDTF.

In DNA, the CDR3 is TGTGCCAGCAGCGGTGGACGGCCCAATCAGCCCCAGCATTTT. Residues: CASSGGRPNQPQHF. The chain has TRBV5-8 and TRBJ1-5; D remains unclear. The CDR3 totals 14 residues. Germline values: CDR1 SGHTS, CDR2 YDEGEE. Between the trimmed V and J ends, which lost 4 bases and 3 bases, there was a span of 11 bases. The variable domain in full, with the rest retrieved from reference TRBV5-8 and TRBJ1-5, is EAGVTQSPTHLIKTRGQQATLRCSPISGHTSVYWYQQALGLGLQFLLWYDEGEERNRGNFPPRFSGRQFPNYSSELNVNALELEDSALYLCASSGGRPNQPQHFGDGTRLSIL.

This CDR3 is CSVGQWEADTQYF. DNA of the CDR3: TGCAGCGTGGGACAATGGGAGGCAGATACGCAGTATTTT. The chain carries TRBV29-1 and TRBJ2-3; D possibly uses TRBD1 or TRBD2 (6 bases each). Trimming pared 6 bases from V and 4 bases from J, leaving 14 bases between. Germline loops: CDR1 SQVTM, CDR2 ANQGSEA. The CDR3 has 13 amino acids.

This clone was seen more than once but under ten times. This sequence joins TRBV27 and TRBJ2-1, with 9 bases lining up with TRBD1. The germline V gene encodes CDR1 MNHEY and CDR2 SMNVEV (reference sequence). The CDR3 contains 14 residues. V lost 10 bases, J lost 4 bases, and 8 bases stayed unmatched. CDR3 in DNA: TGTGCCACTTCGAACAGGGGGCCTTACAATGAGCAGTTCTTC. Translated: CATSNRGPYNEQFF.

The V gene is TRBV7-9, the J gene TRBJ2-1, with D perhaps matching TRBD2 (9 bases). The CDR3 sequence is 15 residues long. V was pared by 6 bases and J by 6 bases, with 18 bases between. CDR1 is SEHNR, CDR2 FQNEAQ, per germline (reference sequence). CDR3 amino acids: CASRQGAAGGNEQFF. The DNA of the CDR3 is TGTGCCAGCAGGCAGGGGGCAGCGGGAGGCAATGAGCAGTTCTTC.

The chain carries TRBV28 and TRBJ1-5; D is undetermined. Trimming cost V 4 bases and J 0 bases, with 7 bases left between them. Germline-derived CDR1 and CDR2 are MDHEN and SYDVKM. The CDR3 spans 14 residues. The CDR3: CASSYVGSNQPQHF. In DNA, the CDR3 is TGTGCCAGCAGTTACGTGGGTAGCAATCAGCCCCAGCATTTT.